This TCR beta chain is drawn from a study of blood T cell repertoires in COVID-19. Study as a whole: PBMCs, B-cell-depleted T cells, or T cells were the source of the cDNA or gDNA that made up the material.

Germline V CDR1 and CDR2: LNHDA, SQIVND (reference sequence). After removal of 5 bases from V and 3 bases from J, the junction contained 9 bases not matched to a gene. The CDR3 is 16 amino acids. TCRdb's table, derived via immunoSEQ multiplex PCR, lists solely in-frame clones and lacks some. The sample carries a few hundred thousand clones, over 75% recorded once. This clonotype was sampled from a man aged 50 to 59 with active or convalescent COVID-19. The material sequenced was peripheral blood. The chain links TRBV19 to TRBJ2-7, with 11 nucleotides matching TRBD1. CDR3 coding DNA: TGTGCCAGTAGTCCACACGGGACAGGGGGTAACTACGAGCAGTACTTC. Translated, it gives CASSPHGTGGNYEQYF.